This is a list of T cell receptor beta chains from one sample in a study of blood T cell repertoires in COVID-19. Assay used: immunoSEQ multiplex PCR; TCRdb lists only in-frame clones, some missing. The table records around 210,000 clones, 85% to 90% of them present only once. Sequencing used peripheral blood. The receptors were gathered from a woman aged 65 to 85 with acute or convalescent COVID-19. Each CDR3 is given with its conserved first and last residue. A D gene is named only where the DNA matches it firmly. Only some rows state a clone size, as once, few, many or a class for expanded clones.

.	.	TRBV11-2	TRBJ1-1	CASSLVGRGGTEAFF	TGTGCCAGCAGCTTAGTGGGACGGGGGGGGACTGAAGCTTTCTTT
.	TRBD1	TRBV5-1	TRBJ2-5	CASSFFDRGPETQYF	TGCGCCAGCAGCTTTTTTGACAGGGGGCCCGAGACCCAGTACTTC
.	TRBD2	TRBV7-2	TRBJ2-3	CASSLDAGVDTQYF	TGTGCCAGCAGCTTAGACGCGGGAGTAGATACGCAGTATTTT
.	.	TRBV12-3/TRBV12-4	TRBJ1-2	CASSLRAAYGYTF	TGTGCCAGCAGTTTACGAGCGGCATATGGCTACACCTTC
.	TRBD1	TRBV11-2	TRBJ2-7	CASSLMDRPTYEQYF	TGTGCCAGCAGCTTGATGGACAGGCCCACCTACGAGCAGTACTTC
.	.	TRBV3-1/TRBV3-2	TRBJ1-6	CASSQVTGWNNSPLHF	TGTGCCAGCAGCCAAGTCACAGGGTGGAATAATTCACCCCTCCACTTT
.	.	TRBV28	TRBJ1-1	CASSPSRQAPEAFF	TGTGCCAGCAGTCCCTCACGACAGGCGCCTGAAGCTTTCTTT
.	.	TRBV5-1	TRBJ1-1	CASSLGSGTEAFF	TGCGCCAGCAGCTTGGGGTCGGGGACTGAAGCTTTCTTT
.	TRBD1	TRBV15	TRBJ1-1	CATSGTGGRTEAFF	TGTGCCACCAGCGGGACAGGGGGCCGGACTGAAGCTTTCTTT
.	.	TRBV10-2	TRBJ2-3	CASSEWDSGGTSAQYF	TGCGCCAGCAGTGAGTGGGACAGCGGGGGTACTAGCGCGCAGTATTTT
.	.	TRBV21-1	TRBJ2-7	CASSGLAATYEQYF	TGTGCCAGCAGCGGACTAGCGGCGACCTACGAGCAGTACTTC
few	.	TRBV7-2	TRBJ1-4	CASSPEVSNEKLFF	TGTGCCAGCAGCCCCGAGGTCTCTAATGAAAAACTGTTTTTT
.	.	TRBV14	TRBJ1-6	CASSQGPDSIYPLHF	TGTGCCAGCAGCCAAGGCCCGGACAGCATTTACCCCCTCCACTTT
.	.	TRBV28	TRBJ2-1	CASSLLEQVQFF	TGTGCCAGCAGTTTATTAGAACAGGTGCAGTTCTTC
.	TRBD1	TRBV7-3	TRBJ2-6	CASSRQGALSGANVLTF	TGTGCCAGCAGCCGACAGGGGGCCCTCTCTGGGGCCAACGTCCTGACTTTC
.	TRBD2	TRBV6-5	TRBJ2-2	CASTDSGRNTGELFF	TGTGCCAGCACCGATAGCGGGAGGAACACCGGGGAGCTGTTTTTT
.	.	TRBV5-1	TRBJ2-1	CASSGRVGAIHNEQFF	TGCGCCAGCAGCGGGCGCGTGGGGGCAATCCACAATGAGCAGTTCTTC
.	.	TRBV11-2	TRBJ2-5	CASRPYETGVAETQYF	TGTGCCAGCAGGCCATATGAGACGGGAGTAGCAGAGACCCAGTACTTC
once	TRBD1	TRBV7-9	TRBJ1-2	CASSLGGDRASYGYTF	TGTGCCAGCAGCTTAGGTGGCGACAGGGCTTCCTATGGCTACACCTTC
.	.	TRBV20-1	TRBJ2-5	CSASGVMVQETQYF	TGCAGTGCTAGTGGAGTCATGGTCCAAGAGACCCAGTACTTC
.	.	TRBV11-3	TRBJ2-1	CASSPSVAEQFF	TGTGCCAGCAGCCCAAGCGTGGCTGAGCAGTTCTTC
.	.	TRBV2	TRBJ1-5	CASSGGGGNQPQHF	TGTGCCAGCAGTGGGGGGGGAGGAAATCAGCCCCAGCATTTT
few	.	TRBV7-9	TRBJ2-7	CASSARGSYEQYF	TGTGCCAGCAGCGCCAGGGGCTCCTACGAGCAGTACTTC
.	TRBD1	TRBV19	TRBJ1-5	CASTQTGEVRNQPQHF	TGTGCCAGTACCCAGACAGGGGAGGTCCGCAATCAGCCCCAGCATTTT
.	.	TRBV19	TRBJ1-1	CASSIGAGTEAFF	TGTGCCAGTAGTATTGGTGCGGGGACTGAAGCTTTCTTT
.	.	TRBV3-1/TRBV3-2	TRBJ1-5	CASSQLRAQGRQPQHF	TGTGCCAGCAGCCAATTAAGGGCCCAGGGCCGTCAGCCCCAGCATTTT
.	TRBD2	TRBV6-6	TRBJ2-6	CASSPFRDYPSGANVLTF	TGTGCCAGCAGTCCATTCCGGGACTATCCCTCTGGGGCCAACGTCCTGACTTTC
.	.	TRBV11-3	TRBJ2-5	CASSKAGGGYGETQYF	TGTGCCAGCAGCAAAGCAGGCGGAGGGTATGGAGAGACCCAGTACTTC
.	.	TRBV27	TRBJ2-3	CASSLIGSSTDTQYF	TGTGCCAGCAGTTTAATCGGGAGCAGCACAGATACGCAGTATTTT
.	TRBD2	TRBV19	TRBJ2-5	CASSTGGVGQETQYF	TGTGCCAGTAGTACCGGGGGGGTGGGACAAGAGACCCAGTACTTC
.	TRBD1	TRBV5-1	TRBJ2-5	CASSLAGQGGQETQYF	TGCGCCAGCAGCTTGGCGGGACAGGGTGGGCAAGAGACCCAGTACTTC
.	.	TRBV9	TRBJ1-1	CASSVGRHQLNTEAFF	TGTGCCAGCAGCGTAGGCAGACACCAGTTGAACACTGAAGCTTTCTTT
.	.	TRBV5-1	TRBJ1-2	CASSLDSGSYGYTF	TGCGCCAGCAGCTTGGACAGCGGAAGCTATGGCTACACCTTC
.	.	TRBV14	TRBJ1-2	CASSRQGTANYGYTF	TGTGCCAGCAGTCGCCAGGGAACAGCTAACTATGGCTACACCTTC
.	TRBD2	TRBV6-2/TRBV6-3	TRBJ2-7	CASSYSGLAGGEQYF	TGTGCCAGCAGTTACTCCGGGCTAGCGGGCGGCGAGCAGTACTTC
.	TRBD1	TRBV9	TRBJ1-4	CASSEGQGAFEKLFF	TGTGCCAGCAGCGAAGGACAGGGGGCGTTTGAAAAACTGTTTTTT
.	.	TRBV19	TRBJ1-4	CASSLREGGSNEKLFF	TGTGCCAGTAGTCTCCGTGAAGGAGGGTCTAATGAAAAACTGTTTTTT
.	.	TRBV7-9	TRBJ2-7	CASSSEGVPGAEQYF	TGTGCCAGCAGCTCTGAGGGGGTCCCAGGAGCCGAGCAGTACTTC
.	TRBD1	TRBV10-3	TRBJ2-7	CAINPGGNYEQYF	TGTGCCATCAATCCAGGGGGCAATTACGAGCAGTACTTC
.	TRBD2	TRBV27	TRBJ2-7	CASSWGGLGNEQYF	TGTGCCAGCAGTTGGGGCGGACTAGGAAACGAGCAGTACTTC
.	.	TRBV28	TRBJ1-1	CASTGGGSRPGTEAFF	TGTGCCAGCACTGGGGGAGGTTCCCGGCCGGGGACTGAAGCTTTCTTT
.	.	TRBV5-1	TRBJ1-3	CASSLKPSSGNTIYF	TGCGCCAGCAGCTTAAAGCCATCCTCTGGAAACACCATATATTTT
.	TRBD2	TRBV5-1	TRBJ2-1	CASRREARSADEQFF	TGCGCCAGCAGGCGGGAGGCCCGTTCTGCGGATGAGCAGTTCTTC
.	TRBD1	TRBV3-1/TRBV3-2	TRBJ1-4	CASRRQGATNEKLFF	TGTGCCAGCAGAAGACAGGGGGCAACTAATGAAAAACTGTTTTTT
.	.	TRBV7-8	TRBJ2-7	CASSPRLVYEQYF	TGTGCCAGCAGTCCCCGACTAGTCTACGAGCAGTACTTC
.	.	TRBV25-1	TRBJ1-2	CASSDRQIHPYGYTF	TGTGCCAGCAGTGATCGACAGATTCACCCTTATGGCTACACCTTC
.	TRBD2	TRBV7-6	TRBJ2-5	CASSLARLAAQETQYF	TGTGCCAGCAGCTTAGCCCGTCTAGCGGCTCAAGAGACCCAGTACTTC
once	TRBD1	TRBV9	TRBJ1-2	CASSVGGQGVLYGYTF	TGTGCCAGCAGCGTAGGGGGACAGGGCGTTCTCTATGGCTACACCTTC
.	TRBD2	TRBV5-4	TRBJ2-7	CASREGLRDEQYF	TGTGCCAGCAGAGAGGGACTACGCGACGAGCAGTACTTC
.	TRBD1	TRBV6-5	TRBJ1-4	CASRADRGRGEKLFF	TGTGCCAGCAGGGCGGACAGGGGGCGCGGGGAAAAACTGTTTTTT
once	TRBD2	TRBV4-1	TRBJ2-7	CASSQDMASGRAGESYEQYF	TGCGCCAGCAGCCAAGATATGGCTAGCGGGAGGGCCGGGGAATCCTACGAGCAGTACTTC
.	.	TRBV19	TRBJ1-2	CASSIIDASRGYTF	TGTGCCAGTAGTATCATTGACGCGTCTAGGGGCTACACCTTC
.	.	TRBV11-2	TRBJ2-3	CASSLSLDTQYF	TGTGCCAGCAGTCTTTCCCTAGATACGCAGTATTTT
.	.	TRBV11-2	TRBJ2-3	CASSSSPTSLGTDTQYF	TGTGCCAGCAGCTCATCCCCAACTAGTCTCGGTACAGATACGCAGTATTTT
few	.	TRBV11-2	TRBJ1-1	CASSLDGQFSNTEAFF	TGTGCCAGCAGCTTGGATGGACAGTTCTCGAACACTGAAGCTTTCTTT
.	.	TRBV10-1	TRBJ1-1	CASSDHGEAFF	TGCGCCAGCAGTGATCACGGTGAAGCTTTCTTT
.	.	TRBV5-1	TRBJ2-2	CASKEDLRNTGELFF	TGCGCCAGCAAAGAGGACTTACGGAACACCGGGGAGCTGTTTTTT
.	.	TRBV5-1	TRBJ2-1	CASTKSTNPTEDNEQFF	TGCGCCAGCACCAAGTCGACGAATCCTACGGAGGACAATGAGCAGTTCTTC
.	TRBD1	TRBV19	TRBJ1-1	CASRGDRDGSEAFF	TGTGCCAGTAGAGGGGACAGGGATGGTTCTGAAGCTTTCTTT